The 31 T cell receptor beta chains in this list originate from one sample, sequenced in a study of cytomegalovirus exposure and HLA in healthy donors. It was with 60 Vbeta and 13 Jbeta primers that the PCR ran. Using immunoSEQ multiplex PCR, the repertoire was profiled, and TCRdb retains in-frame clones only, with some absent. The profile shows roughly 200,000 clones, 65% to 85% of them singletons. The sequencing input was PBMCs. The receptors were sampled from a man aged 35-49 years in good health and CMV-seropositive.

This chain connects TRBV6-1 to TRBJ1-5; the D gene is possibly TRBD1 (6 bases). The CDR3 spans 12 residues. Germline loops: CDR1 MNHNS, CDR2 SASEGT. V was clipped by 7 bases and J by 9 bases, with 13 bases between them. The CDR3 here is CASTIRGRPQHF. The CDR3 nucleotides are TGTGCCAGCACCATTAGGGGGAGGCCCCAGCATTTT.

This clone showed up just once. The chain is built from TRBV7-8 and TRBJ2-7; a possible D gene is TRBD1 (5 bases). The CDR3 is made up of 14 amino acids. The V gene lost 3 bases and the J gene lost 2 bases, with 11 bases spanning the gap. CDR1 is SGHVS and CDR2 is FQNEAQ in the germline V gene. CDR3 sequence reads: CASSFSTATYEQYF. Written as DNA, the CDR3 is TGTGCCAGCAGCTTCTCGACAGCCACCTACGAGCAGTACTTC. Together with reference TRBV7-8 and TRBJ2-7, the CDR3 gives the full variable domain: GAGVSQSPRYKVAKRGQDVALRCDPISGHVSLFWYQQALGQGPEFLTYFQNEAQLDKSGLPSDRFFAERPEGSVSTLKIQRTQQEDSAVYLCASSFSTATYEQYFGPGTRLTVT.

This clone came up a few times. DNA for the CDR3: TGTGCCAGCAGTGGGGATAGGACAAACGAGCAGTACTTC. It specifies CASSGDRTNEQYF. The genes are TRBV2 and TRBJ2-7; a weak D match, TRBD1 (5 bases). Trimming took off 4 bases at V and 5 bases at J, with 12 bases between the two ends. CDR3 size: 13 residues. Germline CDR1 reads SNHLY; CDR2 reads FYNNEI.

The chain employs TRBV28 and TRBJ2-7; D gene ambiguous. This CDR3 contains 13 residues. Germline CDR1 is MDHEN and CDR2 is SYDVKM. V was pared by 6 bases and J by 2 bases, with 11 bases between. The CDR3 sequence is CASSQAIPYEQYF. CDR3 nucleotides: TGTGCCAGCAGCCAGGCTATCCCCTACGAGCAGTACTTC.

The chain joins TRBV19 to TRBJ2-1; TRBD2 is a possible D gene (5 bases). The CDR3 is 16 residues long. Germline values: CDR1 LNHDA, CDR2 SQIVND (reference sequence). The V end lost 4 bases, the J end lost 3 bases, and 16 bases lay between the germline ends. CDR3 DNA sequence: TGTGCCAGTAGTAGCCCCAGCGGAGGCGGCTACAATGAGCAGTTCTTC. This sequence encodes CASSSPSGGGYNEQFF.

The rearrangement links TRBV4-1 to TRBJ2-2, with 7 bases aligning to TRBD1. V dropped 3 bases and J dropped 0; count of bases not matched to a gene: 7. This CDR3 region has 17 residues. Per the germline V gene, CDR1 is MGHRA and CDR2 is YSYEKL. The CDR3 sequence: CASSHPGTAANTGELFF. The CDR3 coding sequence is TGCGCCAGCAGCCACCCCGGGACAGCCGCGAACACCGGGGAGCTGTTTTTT.

The chain is built from TRBV2 and TRBJ1-2; the match to TRBD1 covers 9 bases. Germline V gene sequence: CDR1 SNHLY, CDR2 FYNNEI. The CDR3 is 14 residues long. V lost 3 bases and J lost 3; bases outside the gene matches: 2. This CDR3 is CASSETGGHYGYTF. The CDR3, as DNA: TGTGCCAGCAGTGAGACAGGGGGACACTATGGCTACACCTTC.

J is TRBJ1-1 and V is TRBV29-1; D ambiguous. The CDR3 covers 14 residues. Trimming took 4 bases from V and 1 from J, leaving 13 bases between them. In germline, CDR1 is SQVTM, CDR2 ANQGSEA. CDR3 coding DNA: TGCAGCGTTGGGATTGAGGGAACGAACACTGAAGCTTTCTTT. This gives the protein CSVGIEGTNTEAFF.

The chain couples TRBV6-1 to TRBJ2-1, with D possibly matching TRBD1 (6 bases). In germline, CDR1 is MNHNS, CDR2 SASEGT. Trimming took 8 bases from V and 0 from J, leaving 11 bases between them. The CDR3 runs to 14 residues. This CDR3 reads CASDQGSSYNEQFF. CDR3 bases: TGTGCCAGCGATCAGGGGAGCTCCTACAATGAGCAGTTCTTC.

The rearrangement links TRBV27 to TRBJ2-7; possibly TRBD1 for D (6 bases). Germline V CDR1 and CDR2: MNHEY, SMNVEV (reference sequence). The CDR3 runs 18 residues. Trimming took 2 bases from V and 2 from J, leaving 22 bases between them. Written as DNA, the CDR3 is TGTGCCAGCAGTTTAGGAACGACAGCCCGACAGGTAACCTACGAGCAGTACTTC. Protein: CASSLGTTARQVTYEQYF.

V gene TRBV7-2 combines with J gene TRBJ2-1, with 10 bases identical to TRBD2. J gave up 4 bases and V 6 bases, and 6 bases lay outside the gene matches. The V gene's germline CDR1 is SGHTA and CDR2 FQGNSA. The CDR3 length is 15 residues. The CDR3 DNA sequence: TGTGCCAGCAGAGGCGGACTAGCGGATTACAATGAGCAGTTCTTC. It codes for CASRGGLADYNEQFF.

The chain has TRBV9 and TRBJ1-6; tentative D call: TRBD1 (5 bases). Trimming cost V 1 base and J 8 bases, with 10 bases left between them. Germline V gene lookup returns CDR1 SGDLS and CDR2 YYNGEE. The CDR3 is made up of 14 amino acids. The CDR3 sequence is CASSVRQQDSPLHF. The CDR3 DNA follows: TGTGCCAGCAGCGTACGACAGCAGGATTCACCCCTCCACTTT.

This rearrangement joins TRBV7-8 to TRBJ2-1; possibly TRBD2 for D (6 bases). From germline, CDR1 is SGHVS and CDR2 FQNEAQ. The CDR3 loop spans 12 amino acids. V lost 0 bases and J 10 bases, leaving 7 bases between the germline ends. This CDR3 reads CASSLAREEQFF. CDR3 in DNA: TGTGCCAGCAGCTTAGCGCGGGAAGAGCAGTTCTTC.

V usage is TRBV4-1 and J usage is TRBJ1-2; D gene unclear. V gave up 0 bases and J gave up 0 bases, with 14 bases separating them. The germline gives CDR1 MGHRA, CDR2 YSYEKL. The CDR3 totals 17 residues. CDR3 nucleotide sequence: TGCGCCAGCAGCCAAGAGGCAGGCCCCTTACCTAACTATGGCTACACCTTC. It is translated as CASSQEAGPLPNYGYTF.

The genes are TRBV28 and TRBJ2-7, with D unresolved. The germline CDR1 and CDR2 sequences are MDHEN and SYDVKM. CDR3 length: 11 amino acids. The V gene lost 3 bases and the J gene lost 2 bases, with 2 bases spanning the gap. The CDR3 protein is CASSFTYEQYF. The CDR3 nucleotides are TGTGCCAGCAGTTTCACCTACGAGCAGTACTTC.

This clone was picked up a small number of times. J is TRBJ2-5 and V is TRBV19; 7 bases line up with TRBD2. The CDR3 sequence is 15 residues long. Per germline, CDR1 LNHDA and CDR2 SQIVND (reference sequence). With 3 bases clipped from V and 3 bases from J, the junction kept 7 bases outside the gene matches. The DNA of the CDR3 is TGTGCCAGTAGTATTACCGGGAGGATTGAAGAGACCCAGTACTTC. As protein: CASSITGRIEETQYF.

The CDR3 sequence: CASSIGQGVNEQFF. In nucleotides, the CDR3 is TGTGCCAGTAGTATCGGACAGGGGGTCAATGAGCAGTTCTTC. The J gene is TRBJ2-1, the V gene TRBV19, with 10 bases identical to TRBD1. V trimming: 3 bases; J trimming: 6 bases; junction bases outside the gene matches: 2. This CDR3 spans 14 amino acids. Germline assignment: CDR1 LNHDA and CDR2 SQIVND (reference sequence).

The rearrangement links TRBV28 to TRBJ1-1, with TRBD1 identical over 8 bases. After removal of 10 bases from V and 5 bases from J, the junction contained 12 bases not matched to a gene. Germline lookup yields CDR1 MDHEN and CDR2 SYDVKM. The CDR3 extends over 14 amino acids. This CDR3 reads CATLAGGIKTEAFF. CDR3 coding DNA: TGTGCCACATTAGCAGGGGGCATTAAGACTGAAGCTTTCTTT. Filled out from reference TRBV28 and TRBJ1-1, the complete variable domain reads DVKVTQSSRYLVKRTGEKVFLECVQDMDHENMFWYRQDPGLGLRLIYFSYDVKMKEKGDIPEGYSVSREKKERFSLILESASTNQTSMYLCATLAGGIKTEAFFGQGTRLTVV.

The chain uses TRBV27 and TRBJ2-1, with 8 nucleotides matching TRBD1. Germline assignment: CDR1 MNHEY and CDR2 SMNVEV (reference sequence). With V trimmed by 6 bases and J by 2 bases, 0 bases remained unmatched. The CDR3 spans 13 residues. CDR3 sequence reads: CASRDRAYNEQFF. CDR3 in DNA: TGTGCCAGCAGGGACAGGGCCTACAATGAGCAGTTCTTC.

The chain links TRBV14 to TRBJ2-7; 8 bases line up with TRBD2. Trimming took 1 base from V and 3 from J; bases not matched to a gene: 5. The CDR3 runs 15 residues. The germline V gene encodes CDR1 SGHDN and CDR2 FVKESK. The CDR3 DNA is TGTGCCAGCAGCCAAGTTCAAGCGGGAGACTACGAGCAGTACTTC. It encodes CASSQVQAGDYEQYF.

Comment on this clone: Other DNA sequences in the same sample also yield this CDR3. This chain connects TRBV6-5 to TRBJ1-4, with 7 bases matching TRBD1. V lost 6 bases and J lost 8; bases outside the gene matches: 9. The CDR3 is made up of 14 amino acids. Germline loops: CDR1 MNHEY, CDR2 SVGAGI. In DNA, the CDR3 is TGTGCCAGCAGATCAGACAGGGTTGGGGAAAAACTGTTTTTT. Translated, it gives CASRSDRVGEKLFF.

V usage is TRBV5-1 and J usage is TRBJ2-3, with 9 bases identical to TRBD2. Germline V lookup: CDR1 SGHRS, CDR2 YFSETQ. V lost 4 bases to trimming and J lost 0 bases; unmatched junction nucleotides: 9. The CDR3 extends over 17 amino acids. The CDR3 is CASSKELLAGSTDTQYF. The CDR3 DNA reads TGCGCCAGCAGCAAAGAGCTGCTAGCGGGAAGCACAGATACGCAGTATTTT.

The V and J genes are TRBV28 and TRBJ1-5; 7 bases align to TRBD1. The CDR3 covers 14 residues. The V gene end was trimmed by 4 bases and the J gene end by 3 bases; junction bases not matched to a gene: 3. CDR1 and CDR2 from the germline V gene are MDHEN and SYDVKM. The CDR3 reads CASSYDRANQPQHF. CDR3 nucleotides: TGTGCCAGCAGTTACGACAGGGCCAATCAGCCCCAGCATTTT.

This rearrangement joins TRBV4-2 to TRBJ1-4, with D perhaps TRBD1 (6 bases). This CDR3 is built from 17 residues. V shed 1 base and J shed 0 bases, with 12 bases lying between them. Germline V gene lookup returns CDR1 LGHNA and CDR2 YNFKEQ. This CDR3 reads CASSQGLDRTTNEKLFF. CDR3 nucleotides: TGTGCCAGCAGCCAAGGTCTGGACAGAACAACTAATGAAAAACTGTTTTTT.

This chain joins TRBV12-5 and TRBJ2-1; TRBD2 matches at 11 bases. V lost 1 base, J lost 3 bases, and 11 bases stayed unmatched. This CDR3 comprises 19 residues. Germline V gene data show CDR1 as LGHNT and CDR2 as FRNRAP. The DNA of the CDR3 is TGTGCTAGTGGTTTGGGGCTAGCGGGAGGCCCCCGATTCTACAATGAGCAGTTCTTC. It encodes CASGLGLAGGPRFYNEQFF.

This rearrangement joins TRBV14 to TRBJ2-1; 7 bases are shared with TRBD1. The CDR3 consists of 12 residues. J was trimmed by 9 bases and V by 4 bases; bases with no gene match: 3. Germline-derived CDR1 and CDR2 are SGHDN and FVKESK. In DNA, the CDR3 is TGTGCCAGCAGCCTACCAGGGGGTGAGCAGTTCTTC. It is translated as CASSLPGGEQFF.

The CDR3 DNA reads TGTGCCAGCAGCGGCGGGACGATCGAGGGGGAGCAGTACTTC. Its translation: CASSGGTIEGEQYF. This chain links TRBV14 with TRBJ2-7, with a weak D call TRBD2 (6 bases). The V gene's germline CDR1 is SGHDN and CDR2 FVKESK. The ends were cut back, 5 bases at V and 7 bases at J, with 18 bases in the middle. This CDR3 contains 14 residues.

The rearrangement joins TRBV14 to TRBJ2-1, with D perhaps TRBD2 (5 bases). The V and J ends lost 0 bases and 9 bases respectively, with 12 bases between them. Germline lookup yields CDR1 SGHDN and CDR2 FVKESK. The length of the CDR3 is 14 residues. CDR3 DNA sequence: TGTGCCAGCAGCCAAGAATCGGGCCTAGCTGAGCAGTTCTTC. This translates into CASSQESGLAEQFF.

This chain joins TRBV18 and TRBJ1-2, with 12 bases lining up with TRBD1. This CDR3 spans 16 amino acids. The germline CDR1 and CDR2 sequences are KGHSH and LQKENI. The trim removed 1 base at V and 4 bases at J, leaving 4 bases unmatched. The CDR3 bases are TGTGCCAGCTCACCACTGCCGGGACAGGGGGCCTATGGCTACACCTTC. It yields the protein CASSPLPGQGAYGYTF.

The V gene is TRBV19, the J gene TRBJ2-7; possibly TRBD2 for D (5 bases). The CDR3 runs 14 residues. The V end lost 3 bases, the J end lost 4 bases, and 13 bases lay between the germline ends. The germline gives CDR1 LNHDA, CDR2 SQIVND (reference sequence). The chain's CDR3 is CASSIGLASYEQYF. The CDR3 nucleotides read TGTGCCAGTAGTATCGGGCTAGCTAGTTACGAGCAGTACTTC.

This clone was found a few times. CDR3 in DNA: TGTGCCAGCTCACCACTTCGTGTCTACGAGCAGTACTTC. Protein product: CASSPLRVYEQYF. V and J are TRBV18 and TRBJ2-7; no definite D call. The V and J ends lost 1 base and 3 bases respectively, with 7 bases between them. The CDR3 length is 13 residues. CDR1 and CDR2 from the germline V gene are KGHSH and LQKENI.